This entry describes one T cell receptor (beta chain). The data were taken from a study of blood T cells in healthy people across ages. With a J-beta primer mix and a sample-barcoded 5' primer, a second PCR ran about 6 to 11 cycles. From the 5' RACE reads, TCRdb called clonotypes with MiXCR, one entry per CDR3 protein. The sample includes approximately 730,000 distinct CDR3 sequences, about 55% seen only once; the top ten take around 40%. There are 13 residues in the CDR3. CDR1 DFQATT and CDR2 SNEGSKA come from the germline V gene (reference sequence). Trimming left V 2 bases short and J 4 bases short, with 11 bases between.

The sample consisted of blood. The rearrangement joins TRBV20-1 to TRBJ1-1; D might be TRBD1 (5 bases). The receptor was derived from an elderly man in good health. The CDR3 DNA sequence: TGCAGTGCTAGAAAGGGCGGGGGCACTGAAGCTTTCTTT. Translation: CSARKGGGTEAFF.